This T cell receptor beta chain emerged from a study of cytomegalovirus exposure and HLA in healthy donors. Study results and limitations: In a later analysis, a missense DCLRE1C variant was linked to TCR beta V- and J-gene trimming.

This CDR3 comprises 14 residues. Per the germline V gene, CDR1 is SGHDT and CDR2 is YYEEEE. Losses at the gene ends were 3 bases for V and 1 base for J; bases not matched to a gene: 3. This clone came up a few times. Its antigen is unidentified. The PCR used 60 Vbeta and 13 Jbeta primers. Here immunoSEQ multiplex PCR was the method, and the copy in TCRdb shows in-frame clones only, minus some. In the table there are over 100,000 clones, more than 70% of which are singletons. This sequence was found in a male donor in good health and CMV-seropositive. The sequenced material came from PBMCs. The chain uses TRBV5-6 and TRBJ1-1, with 7 bases identical to TRBD1. The chain's CDR3 is CASSWDRANTEAFF. DNA of the CDR3: TGTGCCAGCAGCTGGGACAGAGCGAACACTGAAGCTTTCTTT.